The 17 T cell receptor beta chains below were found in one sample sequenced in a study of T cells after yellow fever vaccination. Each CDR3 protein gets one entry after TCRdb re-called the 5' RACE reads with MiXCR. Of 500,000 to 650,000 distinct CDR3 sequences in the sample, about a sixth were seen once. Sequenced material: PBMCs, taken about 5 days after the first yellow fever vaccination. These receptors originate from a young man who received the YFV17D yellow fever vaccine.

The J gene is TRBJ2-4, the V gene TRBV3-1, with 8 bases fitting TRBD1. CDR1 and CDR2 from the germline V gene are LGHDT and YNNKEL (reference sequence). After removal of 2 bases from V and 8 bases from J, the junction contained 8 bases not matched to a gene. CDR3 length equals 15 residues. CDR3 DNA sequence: TGTGCCAGCAGCCAACTCCAGGGGGCTCATGACATTCAGTACTTC. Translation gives CASSQLQGAHDIQYF.

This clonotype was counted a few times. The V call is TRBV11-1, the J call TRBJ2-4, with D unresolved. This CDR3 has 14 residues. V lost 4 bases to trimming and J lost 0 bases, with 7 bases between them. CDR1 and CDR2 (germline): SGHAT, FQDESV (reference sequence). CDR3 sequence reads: CASSYGLAKNIQYF. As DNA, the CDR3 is TGTGCCAGCAGCTATGGCCTAGCCAAAAACATTCAGTACTTC.

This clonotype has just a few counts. CDR3 region: CASSSLQGGEQFF. The CDR3 coding sequence is TGTGCCAGCAGCTCCCTCCAGGGGGGTGAGCAGTTCTTC. The chain uses TRBV5-5 and TRBJ2-1; D possibly corresponds to TRBD1 (7 bases). The CDR3 consists of 13 residues. V lost 3 bases, J lost 9 bases, and 13 bases lay in between. Per germline, CDR1 SGHKS and CDR2 YYEKEE (reference sequence).

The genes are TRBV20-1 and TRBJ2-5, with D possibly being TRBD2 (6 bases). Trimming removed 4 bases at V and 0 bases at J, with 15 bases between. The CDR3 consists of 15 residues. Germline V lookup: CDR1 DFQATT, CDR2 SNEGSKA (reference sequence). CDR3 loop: CSATVAASNQETQYF. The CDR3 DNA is TGCAGTGCTACCGTAGCGGCATCGAACCAAGAGACCCAGTACTTC.

The CDR3 sequence is CASSISPGQGSANYGYTF. CDR3 coding DNA: TGTGCCAGTAGTATCTCACCGGGACAGGGGTCCGCTAACTATGGCTACACCTTC. The chain couples TRBV19 to TRBJ1-2; 10 bases are a match to TRBD1. The CDR3 loop spans 18 amino acids. J gave up 0 bases and V 3 bases, and 10 bases lay outside the gene matches. Per the germline V gene, CDR1 is LNHDA and CDR2 is SQIVND (reference sequence).

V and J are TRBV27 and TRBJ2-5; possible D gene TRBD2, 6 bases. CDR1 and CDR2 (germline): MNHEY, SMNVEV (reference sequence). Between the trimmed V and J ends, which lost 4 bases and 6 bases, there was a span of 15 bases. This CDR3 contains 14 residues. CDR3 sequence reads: CASSSGGWQKTQYF. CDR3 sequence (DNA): TGTGCCAGCAGTTCTGGGGGGTGGCAGAAGACCCAGTACTTC.

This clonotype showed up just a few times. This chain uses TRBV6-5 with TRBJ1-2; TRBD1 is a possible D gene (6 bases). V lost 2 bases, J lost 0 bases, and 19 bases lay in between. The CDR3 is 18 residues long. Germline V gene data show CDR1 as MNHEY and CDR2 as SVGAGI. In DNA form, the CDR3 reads TGTGCCAGCAGTTACCGGGGGGCGCGGCTCGGTACTAACTATGGCTACACCTTC. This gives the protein CASSYRGARLGTNYGYTF.

The CDR3 is CASSLMSGDTEAFF. The CDR3 DNA reads TGTGCCAGCAGCTTAATGTCAGGGGACACTGAAGCTTTCTTT. The chain couples TRBV11-1 to TRBJ1-1, with D tentatively TRBD1 (6 bases). V shed 2 bases and J shed 3 bases, with 10 bases lying between them. The CDR3 sequence is 14 residues long. CDR1 SGHAT and CDR2 FQDESV come from the germline V gene (reference sequence).

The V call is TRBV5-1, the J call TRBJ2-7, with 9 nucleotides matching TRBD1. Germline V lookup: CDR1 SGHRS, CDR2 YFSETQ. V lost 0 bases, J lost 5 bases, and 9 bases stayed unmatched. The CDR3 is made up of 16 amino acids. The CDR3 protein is CASSLVGTGKQDEQYV. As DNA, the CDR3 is TGCGCCAGCAGCTTGGTTGGGACAGGGAAACAGGACGAGCAGTACGTC.

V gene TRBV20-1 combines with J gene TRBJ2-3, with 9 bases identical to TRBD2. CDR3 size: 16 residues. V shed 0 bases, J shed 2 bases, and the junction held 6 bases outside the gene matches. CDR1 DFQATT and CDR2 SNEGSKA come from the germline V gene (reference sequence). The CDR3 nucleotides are TGCAGTGCTAGAGATCAGCTAGCGGGGATCACAGATACGCAGTATTTT. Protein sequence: CSARDQLAGITDTQYF.

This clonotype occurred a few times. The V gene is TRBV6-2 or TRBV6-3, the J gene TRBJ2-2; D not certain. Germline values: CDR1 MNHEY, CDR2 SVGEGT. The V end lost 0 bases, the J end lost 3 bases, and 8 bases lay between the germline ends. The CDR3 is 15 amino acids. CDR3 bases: TGTGCCAGCAGTTACTCGAGTTATTACACCGGGGAGCTGTTTTTT. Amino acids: CASSYSSYYTGELFF.

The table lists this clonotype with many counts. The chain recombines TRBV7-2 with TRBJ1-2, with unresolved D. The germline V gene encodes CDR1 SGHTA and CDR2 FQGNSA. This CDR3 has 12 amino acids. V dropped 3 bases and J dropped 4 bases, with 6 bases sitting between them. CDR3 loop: CASSFEVYGYTF. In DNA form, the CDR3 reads TGTGCCAGCAGCTTCGAGGTCTATGGCTACACCTTC. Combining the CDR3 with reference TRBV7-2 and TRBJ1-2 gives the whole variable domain GAGVSQSPSNKVTEKGKDVELRCDPISGHTALYWYRQSLGQGLEFLIYFQGNSAPDKSGLPSDRFSAERTGGSVSTLTIQRTQQEDSAVYLCASSFEVYGYTFGSGTRLTVV.

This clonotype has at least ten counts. This chain's CDR3 is CASSLTPSYEQYV. The CDR3 DNA reads as TGTGCCAGCAGTTTAACACCCTCCTACGAGCAGTACGTC. The rearrangement uses TRBV12-3 or TRBV12-4 and TRBJ2-7; no clear D gene. V was shortened by 2 bases and J by 0 bases, with 5 bases between the two germline ends. The CDR3 consists of 13 residues.

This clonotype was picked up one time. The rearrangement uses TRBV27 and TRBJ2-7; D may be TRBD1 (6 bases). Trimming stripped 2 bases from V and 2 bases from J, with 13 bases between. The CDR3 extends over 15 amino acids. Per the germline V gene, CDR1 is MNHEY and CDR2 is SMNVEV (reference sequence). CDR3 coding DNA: TGTGCCAGCAGTTTACCCACAGGGAGTCCCTACGAGCAGTACTTC. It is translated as CASSLPTGSPYEQYF.

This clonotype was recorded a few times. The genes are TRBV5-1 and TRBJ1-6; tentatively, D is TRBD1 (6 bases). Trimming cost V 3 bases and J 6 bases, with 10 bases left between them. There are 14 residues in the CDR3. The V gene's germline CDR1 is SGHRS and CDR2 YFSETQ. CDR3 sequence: CASSSEGGNSPLHF. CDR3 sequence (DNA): TGCGCCAGCAGCTCCGAAGGGGGTAATTCACCCCTCCACTTT.

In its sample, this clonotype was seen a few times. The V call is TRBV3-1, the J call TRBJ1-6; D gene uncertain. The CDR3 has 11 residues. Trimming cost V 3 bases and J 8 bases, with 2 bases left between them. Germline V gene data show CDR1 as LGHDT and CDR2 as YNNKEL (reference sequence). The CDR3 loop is CASSQDSPLHF. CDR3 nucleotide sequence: TGTGCCAGCAGCCAGGATTCACCCCTCCACTTT. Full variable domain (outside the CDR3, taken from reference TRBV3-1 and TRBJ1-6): DTAVSQTPKYLVTQMGNDKSIKCEQNLGHDTMYWYKQDSKKFLKIMFSYNNKELIINETVPNRFSPKSPDKAHLNLHINSLELGDSAVYFCASSQDSPLHFGNGTRLTVT.

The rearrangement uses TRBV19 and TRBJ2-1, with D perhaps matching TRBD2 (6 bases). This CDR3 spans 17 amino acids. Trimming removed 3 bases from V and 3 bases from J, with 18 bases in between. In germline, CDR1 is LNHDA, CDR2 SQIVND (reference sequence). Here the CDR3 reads CASSIASGGGNYNEQFF. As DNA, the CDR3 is TGTGCCAGTAGTATCGCCTCCGGGGGTGGAAACTACAATGAGCAGTTCTTC.